A selection of T cell receptor beta chains follows, all from one sample in a study of T cell responses to AZD1222 COVID-19 vaccine. Libraries were prepared by immunoSEQ multiplex PCR; TCRdb keeps only in-frame clonotypes and omits some of them. The sample shows approximately 150,000 clones, 90% of them seen only once. Sequencing used peripheral blood, obtained on day 0 of AZD1222 vaccination. Receptor source: an adult in good health. Both conserved end residues are part of each CDR3. D genes are given only for firm matches. Expanded clones get a size class; other rows say once, few or many, or leave the size out.

length	size	V	D	J	DNA	CDR3
14	.	TRBV27	.	TRBJ2-2	TGTGCCAGCAGTTCGCGGATAGAAACCGGGGAGCTGTTTTTT	CASSSRIETGELFF
16	.	TRBV6-5	.	TRBJ1-4	TGTGCCAGCAGTTACGAACGTGGGGGCCCTATGGAAAAACTGTTTTTT	CASSYERGGPMEKLFF
13	.	TRBV19	.	TRBJ2-3	TGTGCCAGTAGTATAGTGTACACAGATACGCAGTATTTT	CASSIVYTDTQYF
15	.	TRBV19	TRBD1	TRBJ1-6	TGTGCCAGTAGTATAGGGGGACAGGGTCGGTCACCCCTCCACTTT	CASSIGGQGRSPLHF
16	.	TRBV5-4	.	TRBJ2-1	TGTGCCAGCAGCGGCCGGGCGGGAACTAGTTACAATGAGCAGTTCTTC	CASSGRAGTSYNEQFF
16	.	TRBV7-2	.	TRBJ2-3	TGTGCCAGCAGCTTCAGTGGGCCCTCACGCGCAGATACGCAGTATTTT	CASSFSGPSRADTQYF
16	.	TRBV5-4	.	TRBJ1-1	TGTGCCAGCAGCCCTAAGGGGGGGCCGGTGAACACTGAAGCTTTCTTT	CASSPKGGPVNTEAFF
17	.	TRBV19	TRBD1	TRBJ1-4	TGTGCCAGTTCCACCGGGACAGGGGTTTCTTCTAATGAAAAACTGTTTTTT	CASSTGTGVSSNEKLFF
14	.	TRBV6-4	.	TRBJ1-1	TGTGCCAGCAGTGCGACAGGAGAAAACACTGAAGCTTTCTTT	CASSATGENTEAFF
16	.	TRBV5-8	.	TRBJ1-2	TGTGCCAGCAGCTTGGCCCGGCAGACCTTCAACTATGGCTACACCTTC	CASSLARQTFNYGYTF
15	.	TRBV4-1	.	TRBJ1-4	TGCGCCAGCAAACCCGGGGGCTTGGCTAATGAAAAACTGTTTTTT	CASKPGGLANEKLFF
13	.	TRBV4-2	.	TRBJ1-4	TGTGCCAGCAGCCAAGATCGAGGGCAGGGACTGTTTTTT	CASSQDRGQGLFF
16	.	TRBV9	TRBD2	TRBJ2-1	TGTGCCAGCAGCGTAGAACTAGCGGGGGTCGGCAATGAGCAGTTCTTC	CASSVELAGVGNEQFF
17	.	TRBV7-7	TRBD1	TRBJ2-5	TGTGCTAGCAGCACCACTCCGGGACAGGGTTTAGGCGAGACCCAGTACTTC	CASSTTPGQGLGETQYF
12	.	TRBV5-4	.	TRBJ2-1	TGTGCCAGCAGCCTCAAATCCAATGAGCAGTTCTTC	CASSLKSNEQFF
16	.	TRBV3-1/TRBV3-2	TRBD2	TRBJ2-3	TGTGCCAGCAGCCAGGGGACTAGCGGGTGCTTAGATACGCAGTATTTT	CASSQGTSGCLDTQYF
15	few	TRBV27	.	TRBJ1-1	TGTGCCAGCAGTTCGGGTCAGGGGATTTGGACTGAAGCTTTCTTT	CASSSGQGIWTEAFF
16	.	TRBV7-8	TRBD1	TRBJ2-2	TGTGCCAGCAGCCCCCGACAGGGGATGAACACCGGGGAGCTGTTTTTT	CASSPRQGMNTGELFF
15	.	TRBV4-2	.	TRBJ1-1	TGTGCCAGCAGCCAAGATGGGGGCAGACACACTGAAGCTTTCTTT	CASSQDGGRHTEAFF
15	.	TRBV30	.	TRBJ2-7	TGTGCCTGGAGTGTCTCGGGGGCGATCCGATACGAGCAGTACTTC	CAWSVSGAIRYEQYF
12	.	TRBV10-3	TRBD1	TRBJ1-2	TGTGCCATCAGCCCGACAGGGGACGGCTACACCTTC	CAISPTGDGYTF
14	.	TRBV18	.	TRBJ1-5	TGTGCCAGCTCCTCGCTCGGGCAGGATCAGCCCCAGCATTTT	CASSSLGQDQPQHF
17	.	TRBV5-1	TRBD1	TRBJ2-7	TGCGCCAGCAGCTTGGTGTCCTCTGGGACAGGTTCCTACGAGCAGTACTTC	CASSLVSSGTGSYEQYF
8	once	TRBV27	.	TRBJ1-6	TGTGCCAGGTCACCCCTCCACTTT	CARSPLHF
12	.	TRBV12-3/TRBV12-4	.	TRBJ2-2	TGTGCCAGCACCCGGAGGAGCCGGGAGCTGTTTTTT	CASTRRSRELFF
13	.	TRBV3-1/TRBV3-2	.	TRBJ2-7	TGTGCCAGCAGCCAAGTCGGTACCTACGAGCAGTACTTC	CASSQVGTYEQYF
14	.	TRBV5-5	.	TRBJ2-7	TGTGCCAGCAGCCCGGGACCCTCTAGGAACGAGCAGTACTTC	CASSPGPSRNEQYF
19	.	TRBV4-2	.	TRBJ2-6	TGTGCCAGCAGCCAAGATCGCGCCAGGATCTCCTCTGGGGCCAACGTCCTGACTTTC	CASSQDRARISSGANVLTF